A selection of T cell receptor beta chains follows, all from one sample in a study of technical replicates of blood from a handful of donors. This table comes from immunoSEQ multiplex PCR, and its TCRdb copy is limited to in-frame clones, with some not included. The table includes 77,000 or so clones, roughly 89% detected once. Sequenced sample: T cells isolated from PBMCs. These receptors came from a human donor in good health. Each CDR3 is given without its conserved first and last residue. D genes are given only for firm matches.

V	D	CDR3
TRBV28	-	ASSLRGAYSNQPQH
TRBV5-1	TRBD1	ASSLEAGGRNTEAF
TRBV4-1	TRBD2	ASSRGLEGKVHEQY
TRBV9	-	ASSVFGDNAYEQY
TRBV5-6	-	ASSFSRGAPFFQPQH
TRBV9	TRBD1	ASSPRGQGLYEQY
TRBV7-2	TRBD2	ASSSLAGGSGEQY
TRBV29-1	TRBD1	SFRTGRYEQY
TRBV28	-	ASSSNRGGSVQPQH
TRBV28	-	ASSPGGFGNTIY
TRBV19	-	ASSMSDSYEQY
TRBV6-1	TRBD1	ASSGTGDKEQY
TRBV6-6	TRBD2	ASSAAGVETQY
TRBV11-2	-	ASSLTLQGVGETQY
TRBV19	TRBD1	ASSMDREIADTQY
TRBV6-5	-	ASSWGHSTYNEQF
TRBV10-3	TRBD1	AISDGTGGSNQPQH
TRBV11-2	TRBD1	ASSLAGTGSTGELF
TRBV13	TRBD1	ASSLTAGQALYGYT
TRBV27	TRBD1	ASRDRGVTEAF
TRBV6-5	-	ASTYGVEAF
TRBV21-1	-	ASKLSGNTIY
TRBV28	TRBD1	ASSSPGQGADGYT
TRBV5-1	TRBD2	ASSLGKTSGITDTQY
TRBV19	-	ASSAGGYLPYEQY
TRBV12-5	TRBD1	ASGLGTGDEQY
TRBV6-1	-	ASSVGWAATNEKLF
TRBV27	TRBD1	ASSFGQGGGYT
TRBV11-2	-	ASSLGQTEAF
TRBV7-9	-	ASSWDTNYGYT
TRBV18	TRBD1	ASSGQGPTEAF
TRBV11-3	-	ASSKAAFDGYT
TRBV19	-	ASSISAGNYGYT
TRBV19	-	ASSSGITYEQY
TRBV11-3	TRBD1	ASSRDRGINEQF
TRBV28	TRBD1	ASADRDRVVDTQY
TRBV6-5	-	ASTRGDGYT
TRBV27	TRBD1	ASSLSGEGQGNDGYT
TRBV2	TRBD1	ASSEDRGFYGYT
TRBV5-4	-	ASSPIQGTNTEAF
TRBV7-9	TRBD1	ASSAMTGGGNEQF
TRBV10-3	-	AISPLLNEQY
TRBV7-2	-	ASSLIGDQPQH
TRBV5-4	-	ASSLLGLNTIY
TRBV6-5	TRBD1	ASSYTRDRVNHEQY
TRBV5-4	TRBD2	ASSFGTSGSYEQY